The 31 T cell receptor beta chains given below trace back to one sample, sequenced in a study of cytomegalovirus exposure and HLA in healthy donors. Researchers ran the PCR with 60 Vbeta and 13 Jbeta primers. Method: immunoSEQ multiplex PCR; TCRdb's copy keeps in-frame clones and lacks some. Seen here are 100,000 to 150,000 clones, more than 65% observed once, and the top ten hold 2% to 3%. Sequenced input: PBMCs. The receptors derive from a man aged 45-65 years in good health and CMV-seronegative.

The chain joins TRBV11-2 to TRBJ2-3, with TRBD2 matching over 7 bases. Germline assignment: CDR1 SGHAT and CDR2 FQNNGV. This CDR3 is 16 amino acids long. V was clipped by 1 base and J by 0 bases; unmatched bases: 4. The CDR3 loop reads CASSLGALASTDTQYF. CDR3 nucleotides: TGTGCCAGCAGCTTAGGGGCACTAGCGAGCACAGATACGCAGTATTTT.

The rearrangement links TRBV6-1 to TRBJ2-3; 10 positions agree with TRBD1. The CDR3 has 15 residues. The V gene's germline CDR1 is MNHNS and CDR2 SASEGT. Unmatched junction bases numbered 4, after V lost 5 bases and J lost 2 bases. The CDR3 DNA is TGTGCCAGCAGTACCGGGACAGGGGACACAGATACGCAGTATTTT. It specifies CASSTGTGDTDTQYF.

The chain carries TRBV27 and TRBJ1-5, with TRBD1 matching 7 bases. CDR3 length: 17 residues. Unmatched junction bases numbered 9, after V lost 4 bases and J lost 0 bases. Germline CDR1 MNHEY, CDR2 SMNVEV (reference sequence). The CDR3 region has the DNA TGTGCCAGCAGTTCCCTGGGACAGCCTTATAGCAATCAGCCCCAGCATTTT. Amino acids: CASSSLGQPYSNQPQHF.

The rearrangement uses TRBV5-4 and TRBJ1-2; the match to TRBD1 covers 8 bases. The V gene end was trimmed by 4 bases and the J gene end by 7 bases; junction bases not matched to a gene: 9. The CDR3 extends over 14 amino acids. The germline CDR1 and CDR2 sequences are SGHNT and YYREEE (reference sequence). The CDR3 DNA is TGTGCCAGCAGCATCTACCGGGACAGGACTGGCTACACCTTC. Translated: CASSIYRDRTGYTF.

The rearrangement joins TRBV19 to TRBJ1-2; no definite D call. The CDR3 runs to 11 residues. V gave up 7 bases and J gave up 3 bases, with 6 bases separating them. The germline gives CDR1 LNHDA, CDR2 SQIVND (reference sequence). The CDR3 loop is CASKEDYGYTF. CDR3 DNA sequence: TGTGCCAGTAAGGAGGACTATGGCTACACCTTC. The full variable domain, rest sourced from reference TRBV19 and TRBJ1-2, is DGGITQSPKYLFRKEGQNVTLSCEQNLNHDAMYWYRQDPGQGLRLIYYSQIVNDFQKGDIAEGYSVSREKKESFPLTVTSAQKNPTAFYLCASKEDYGYTFGSGTRLTVV.

The genes are TRBV5-8 and TRBJ2-3; 7 bases are shared with TRBD1. J gave up 4 bases and V 4 bases, and 6 bases lay outside the gene matches. This CDR3 has 14 residues. In germline, CDR1 is SGHTS, CDR2 YDEGEE. Written as DNA, the CDR3 is TGTGCCAGCAGCCTAGACAGGGCACCAGATACGCAGTATTTT. This gives the protein CASSLDRAPDTQYF. The full variable domain, completed using reference TRBV5-8 and TRBJ2-3, is EAGVTQSPTHLIKTRGQQATLRCSPISGHTSVYWYQQALGLGLQFLLWYDEGEERNRGNFPPRFSGRQFPNYSSELNVNALELEDSALYLCASSLDRAPDTQYFGPGTRLTVL.

This clone has only a few counts. The chain joins TRBV25-1 to TRBJ2-5; 10 bases are a match to TRBD2. V lost 2 bases and J lost 1; bases outside the gene matches: 4. Germline CDR1 is MGHDK and CDR2 is SYGVNS. The CDR3 runs to 16 residues. The CDR3 loop reads CASSEGLAGVQETQYF. The CDR3 nucleotides read TGTGCCAGCAGTGAAGGCCTAGCGGGGGTCCAAGAGACCCAGTACTTC.

The sample holds a few counts of this clone. J is TRBJ1-2 and V is TRBV5-4; 12 positions agree with TRBD1. The ends lost 6 bases at V and 5 bases at J; junction bases unmatched: 11. This CDR3 comprises 16 residues. From germline, CDR1 is SGHNT and CDR2 YYREEE (reference sequence). This chain's CDR3 is CASTARDRGRGYGYTF. DNA for the CDR3: TGTGCCAGCACCGCCCGGGACAGGGGGCGAGGGTATGGCTACACCTTC.

The chain has TRBV5-6 and TRBJ2-5; 12 bases fit TRBD2. The CDR3 runs to 16 residues. Germline V gene sequence: CDR1 SGHDT, CDR2 YYEEEE. V lost 4 bases, J lost 4 bases, and 8 bases stayed unmatched. DNA for the CDR3: TGTGCCAGCAGCAGCACCCTAGCGGGGGGGCGAGAGACCCAGTACTTC. Protein product: CASSSTLAGGRETQYF.

The chain recombines TRBV30 with TRBJ2-3, with D tentatively TRBD2 (5 bases). Between the trimmed V and J ends, which lost 0 bases and 2 bases, there was a span of 15 bases. From germline, CDR1 is GTSNPN and CDR2 SVGIG (reference sequence). The CDR3 spans 16 residues. The CDR3 coding sequence is TGTGCCTGGAGTGTCGGCGCGGGTGGGCCCACAGATACGCAGTATTTT. This translates into CAWSVGAGGPTDTQYF.

The chain links TRBV6-1 to TRBJ1-2; TRBD1 aligns across 7 bases. The CDR3 extends over 15 amino acids. V gave up 5 bases and J gave up 8 bases; unmatched junction bases: 14. Per the germline V gene, CDR1 is MNHNS and CDR2 is SASEGT. Here the CDR3 reads CASSPVSTGPRGYTF. For the CDR3, the DNA is TGTGCCAGCAGTCCGGTTTCGACAGGGCCCAGGGGCTACACCTTC.

The rearrangement links TRBV7-6 to TRBJ2-1; 8 bases are shared with TRBD2. The J segment lost 6 bases and the V segment lost 1 base, leaving 2 bases of the junction unmatched. The CDR3 length is 14 residues. Germline V gene data show CDR1 as SGHVS and CDR2 as FNYEAQ. This CDR3 reads CASSLGAGGNEQFF. CDR3 nucleotides: TGTGCCAGCAGCTTAGGTGCGGGGGGCAATGAGCAGTTCTTC.

This chain links TRBV6-5 with TRBJ2-3, with unresolved D. V was pared by 4 bases and J by 6 bases, with 17 bases between. The CDR3 is made up of 15 amino acids. Germline CDR1 is MNHEY and CDR2 is SVGAGI. The CDR3 DNA reads as TGTGCCAGCAGTTCTTATCTCGGCGTCAGGGATACGCAGTATTTT. This translates into CASSSYLGVRDTQYF.

CDR3 residues: CASSPLGVAYTDTQYF. DNA for the CDR3: TGTGCCAGCTCACCCCTTGGGGTAGCGTACACAGATACGCAGTATTTT. The chain couples TRBV18 to TRBJ2-3, with D maybe TRBD2 (5 bases). CDR1 and CDR2 (germline): KGHSH, LQKENI. The CDR3 spans 16 residues. V gave up 3 bases and J gave up 2 bases, with 15 bases separating them.

V is TRBV6-6 and J is TRBJ1-3, with D uncertain. Trimming stripped 7 bases from V and 1 base from J, with 14 bases between. This CDR3 comprises 15 residues. CDR1 is MNHNY and CDR2 is SVGAGI in the germline V gene (reference sequence). The CDR3 loop reads CASTNPGMSGNTIYF. The CDR3, as DNA: TGTGCCAGCACCAACCCGGGGATGTCTGGAAACACCATATATTTT.

The chain is built from TRBV6-5 and TRBJ2-3, with 10 bases lining up with TRBD2. Germline CDR1 reads MNHEY; CDR2 reads SVGAGI. V shed 4 bases and J 2 bases; nucleotides not matched to a gene: 3. The CDR3 is 15 residues long. Written as DNA, the CDR3 is TGTGCCAGCAGTTTAGCGGGGGGACTCACAGATACGCAGTATTTT. It translates to CASSLAGGLTDTQYF.

The gene calls are TRBV19 and TRBJ2-3, with TRBD1 matching 10 bases. V lost 4 bases, J lost 5 bases, and 9 bases stayed unmatched. CDR1 and CDR2 from the germline V gene are LNHDA and SQIVND (reference sequence). The CDR3 is made up of 16 amino acids. The CDR3 here is CASSTTDRGRRDTQYF. CDR3 nucleotide sequence: TGTGCCAGTAGTACGACAGACAGGGGGCGAAGAGATACGCAGTATTTT.

The chain uses TRBV19 and TRBJ2-7; possible D gene TRBD1, 5 bases. Germline V gives CDR1 LNHDA, CDR2 SQIVND (reference sequence). CDR3 length equals 16 residues. Between the trimmed V and J ends, which lost 6 bases and 2 bases, there was a span of 20 bases. The CDR3 protein is CASSSPETVDPYEQYF. DNA for the CDR3: TGTGCCAGTAGCTCCCCAGAGACAGTCGACCCCTACGAGCAGTACTTC.

The V gene is TRBV7-2, the J gene TRBJ1-2, with D hard to call. Per the germline V gene, CDR1 is SGHTA and CDR2 is FQGNSA. This CDR3 contains 15 residues. Trimming cost V 2 bases and J 0 bases, with 10 bases left between them. Here the CDR3 DNA reads TGTGCCAGCAGCTTACGATACACAGCTAACTATGGCTACACCTTC. This codes for CASSLRYTANYGYTF.

The chain has TRBV7-2 and TRBJ1-5; 7 positions match TRBD1. Trimming cost V 7 bases and J 6 bases; bases outside gene matches: 12. The CDR3 loop spans 15 amino acids. Per germline, CDR1 SGHTA and CDR2 FQGNSA. CDR3 nucleotides: TGTGCCAGCATCACGGGGCCAGGGGGTGGTCAGCCCCAGCATTTT. It specifies CASITGPGGGQPQHF.

The V and J genes are TRBV4-1 and TRBJ2-1, with no clear D. The CDR3 runs to 16 residues. Germline loops: CDR1 MGHRA, CDR2 YSYEKL. V dropped 0 bases and J dropped 7 bases, with 16 bases sitting between them. The CDR3 loop reads CASSQDLARQANEQFF. The DNA of the CDR3 is TGCGCCAGCAGCCAAGATCTTGCCCGACAAGCTAATGAGCAGTTCTTC.

CDR3 coding DNA: TGCGCCAGCTCCGGAGGGGGCCAAATAACCGTCATAGATACGCAGTATTTT. Encoded protein: CASSGGGQITVIDTQYF. The V call is TRBV10-1, the J call TRBJ2-3; a weak D match, TRBD1 (7 bases). The length of the CDR3 is 17 residues. V gave up 8 bases and J gave up 5 bases, with 26 bases separating them. Germline CDR1 and CDR2: WNHNN and SYGVQD (reference sequence).

This chain joins TRBV9 and TRBJ1-3; possible D gene TRBD1, 6 bases. Germline assignment: CDR1 SGDLS and CDR2 YYNGEE. CDR3 size: 17 residues. V was pared by 1 base and J by 1 base, with 15 bases between. Here the CDR3 reads CASSVSPGQGSGNTIYF. The CDR3 nucleotides read TGTGCCAGCAGCGTATCACCGGGACAAGGATCTGGAAACACCATATATTTT.

V is TRBV5-4 and J is TRBJ1-4, with D perhaps TRBD1 (6 bases). The CDR3 runs to 14 residues. Trimming pared 0 bases from V and 5 bases from J, leaving 8 bases between. Germline V gene sequence: CDR1 SGHNT, CDR2 YYREEE (reference sequence). CDR3 coding DNA: TGTGCCAGCAGCTTGGGGGGGGGCAATGAAAAACTGTTTTTT. The encoded protein is CASSLGGGNEKLFF.

The rearrangement joins TRBV4-3 to TRBJ2-3; 9 bases line up with TRBD2. The V segment lost 4 bases and the J segment 4 bases; nucleotides outside the gene matches: 12. From germline, CDR1 is LGHNA and CDR2 YSLEER. The CDR3 extends over 17 amino acids. CDR3: CASSLDWTSENADTQYF. The DNA for the CDR3 is TGCGCCAGCAGCCTAGATTGGACTAGCGAAAACGCAGATACGCAGTATTTT.

This clone was seen a handful of times. V gene TRBV7-2 combines with J gene TRBJ1-4; D remains ambiguous. The length of the CDR3 is 12 residues. The germline gives CDR1 SGHTA, CDR2 FQGNSA. Trimming removed 0 bases at V and 8 bases at J, with 4 bases between. As DNA, the CDR3 is TGTGCCAGCAGCTTAGCCGAGGAAAAACTGTTTTTT. Encoded protein: CASSLAEEKLFF.

J is TRBJ1-2 and V is TRBV9; 9 positions agree with TRBD1. The CDR3 length is 17 residues. CDR1 and CDR2 (germline): SGDLS, YYNGEE. The V and J ends lost 5 bases and 0 bases, in that order; junction bases with no gene match: 11. In DNA, the CDR3 is TGTGCCAGCAGGGGCCCGGGACAGGGACCCTCTAACTATGGCTACACCTTC. This translates into CASRGPGQGPSNYGYTF.

The chain recombines TRBV2 with TRBJ1-1; maybe TRBD1 (5 bases). V shed 0 bases and J shed 3 bases, with 17 bases lying between them. Looked up from germline, CDR1 is SNHLY and CDR2 is FYNNEI. The CDR3 is made up of 17 amino acids. The CDR3 reads CASSEALQAGSDTEAFF. CDR3 nucleotides: TGTGCCAGCAGTGAAGCGCTTCAGGCAGGGTCGGACACTGAAGCTTTCTTT.

The chain combines TRBV5-6 with TRBJ2-5; D perhaps matches TRBD1 (6 bases). The J call may not be correct, given that the DNA end is closer to TRBJ2-7. This CDR3 is built from 13 residues. CDR1 SGHDT and CDR2 YYEEEE come from the germline V gene. For the CDR3, the DNA is TGTGCCAGCAGCTTGGCAGGGGTGGTCGAGCAGTACTTC. Encoded protein: CASSLAGVVEQYF.

This chain joins TRBV4-1 and TRBJ2-1; TRBD2 matches at 8 bases. Trimming removed 0 bases from V and 4 bases from J; junction bases left unmatched: 5. Looked up from germline, CDR1 is MGHRA and CDR2 is YSYEKL. The CDR3 extends over 16 amino acids. The CDR3 DNA sequence: TGCGCCAGCAGCCAAGACCGGGGGGGCACGTACAATGAGCAGTTCTTC. Translating it yields CASSQDRGGTYNEQFF.

This clone was recorded a few times. This chain links TRBV7-8 with TRBJ2-1; 11 bases are shared with TRBD1. Trimming removed 5 bases from V and 5 bases from J; junction bases left unmatched: 8. The CDR3 contains 16 residues. Germline lookup yields CDR1 SGHVS and CDR2 FQNEAQ. In DNA form, the CDR3 reads TGTGCCAGCAGCCAACCTCCGGGACAGGGGGACAATGAGCAGTTCTTC. Translation: CASSQPPGQGDNEQFF. The full variable domain, with the rest looked up from reference TRBV7-8 and TRBJ2-1, is GAGVSQSPRYKVAKRGQDVALRCDPISGHVSLFWYQQALGQGPEFLTYFQNEAQLDKSGLPSDRFFAERPEGSVSTLKIQRTQQEDSAVYLCASSQPPGQGDNEQFFGPGTRLTVL.